Below are 28 T cell receptor beta chains sequenced from a single sample in a study of spatial heterogeneity in lung cancer. Time point indicated: sample taken at primary tumor resection. In TCRdb, the 5' RACE reads were re-called with MiXCR into one record per CDR3 protein. Of about 35,000 distinct CDR3 sequences in the sample, approximately 3.1% were seen once. The sequences come from normal lung tissue next to the tumor, collected at surgery. These receptors originate from a male donor with early-stage non-small cell lung cancer.

This clonotype showed up many times. This chain connects TRBV20-1 to TRBJ2-1; no clear D gene. CDR3 length equals 16 residues. V lost 3 bases to trimming and J lost 0 bases, with 15 bases between them. Germline lookup yields CDR1 DFQATT and CDR2 SNEGSKA (reference sequence). The CDR3 here is CSARASRASSYNEQFF. The CDR3 bases are TGCAGTGCTAGGGCATCTAGGGCAAGCTCCTACAATGAGCAGTTCTTC.

This clonotype was counted ten times or more. J is TRBJ1-2 and V is TRBV27; maybe TRBD1 (6 bases). CDR1 and CDR2 (germline): MNHEY, SMNVEV (reference sequence). Trimming shortened V by 5 bases and J by 4 bases, and 11 bases separated the two germline ends. CDR3 size: 13 residues. The CDR3 spells CASSAPDSYGYTF. Here the CDR3 DNA reads TGTGCCAGCAGTGCTCCGGACAGCTATGGCTACACCTTC.

This clonotype has at least ten counts. V and J are TRBV5-6 and TRBJ2-5; D unresolved. The V end lost 2 bases, the J end lost 1 base, and 6 bases lay between the germline ends. The CDR3 is made up of 13 amino acids. Germline values: CDR1 SGHDT, CDR2 YYEEEE. CDR3 sequence: CASSFRLQETQYF. DNA of the CDR3: TGTGCCAGCAGCTTCAGGCTCCAAGAGACCCAGTACTTC.

This clonotype was seen repeatedly, ten times or more. This chain joins TRBV30 and TRBJ2-3; D is possibly TRBD2 (6 bases). CDR1 is GTSNPN, CDR2 SVGIG, per germline (reference sequence). The germline V and J ends were trimmed by 2 bases and 2 bases, with 11 bases remaining between them. The CDR3 spans 14 residues. CDR3 in DNA: TGTGCCTGGAGTCGGGACTCGGTCACAGATACGCAGTATTTT. It yields the protein CAWSRDSVTDTQYF.

At least ten counts were recorded for this clonotype. V and J are TRBV5-5 and TRBJ2-5; 8 positions match TRBD2. The V gene's germline CDR1 is SGHKS and CDR2 YYEKEE (reference sequence). Losses at the gene ends were 2 bases for V and 3 bases for J; bases not matched to a gene: 9. The length of the CDR3 is 16 residues. DNA for the CDR3: TGTGCCAGCAGCTTCAATCCAGCGGGGGAGGAAGAGACCCAGTACTTC. It is translated as CASSFNPAGEEETQYF.

The sample holds many counts of this clonotype. The V and J genes are TRBV11-2 and TRBJ1-5, with D unclear. This CDR3 spans 14 amino acids. Germline-derived CDR1 and CDR2 are SGHAT and FQNNGV. V dropped 5 bases and J dropped 6 bases, with 14 bases sitting between them. In DNA form, the CDR3 reads TGTGCCAGCAGCCCCGAGGGTTTCACTCAGCCCCAGCATTTT. It encodes CASSPEGFTQPQHF.

This clonotype was seen repeatedly, ten times or more. This chain uses TRBV4-3 with TRBJ1-5; no reliable D call. The V end was cut by 1 base, the J end by 2 bases, with 12 bases between. The CDR3 consists of 16 residues. Germline V lookup: CDR1 LGHNA, CDR2 YSLEER. The CDR3 DNA reads as TGCGCCAGCAGCCAAGCTCTCAGTTCTGGCAATCAGCCCCAGCATTTT. Its protein product is CASSQALSSGNQPQHF.

This clonotype was counted many times. The chain carries TRBV7-2 and TRBJ1-3, with a weak D call TRBD1 (5 bases). Per the germline V gene, CDR1 is SGHTA and CDR2 is FQGNSA. Trimming removed 5 bases from V and 0 bases from J, with 8 bases in between. The CDR3 covers 14 residues. CDR3 sequence: CASSRDSSGNTIYF. CDR3 DNA: TGTGCCAGCAGCCGCGACAGCTCTGGAAACACCATATATTTT. Full variable domain (outside the CDR3, taken from reference TRBV7-2 and TRBJ1-3): GAGVSQSPSNKVTEKGKDVELRCDPISGHTALYWYRQSLGQGLEFLIYFQGNSAPDKSGLPSDRFSAERTGGSVSTLTIQRTQQEDSAVYLCASSRDSSGNTIYFGEGSWLTVV.

This clonotype was seen many times. The CDR3 nucleotides read TGTGCCAGCAGTTTACGATTAGCGGACGAGCAGTACTTC. It encodes CASSLRLADEQYF. This chain joins TRBV6-5 and TRBJ2-7, with a weak D call TRBD2 (6 bases). Germline V lookup: CDR1 MNHEY, CDR2 SVGAGI. The CDR3 has 13 amino acids. Deletions cut 4 bases from V and 5 bases from J, with 12 bases between.

The table lists this clonotype with many counts. This chain joins TRBV6-6 and TRBJ1-1; maybe TRBD1 (5 bases). The germline V gene has CDR1 MNHNY and CDR2 SVGAGI (reference sequence). V lost 5 bases, J lost 6 bases, and 13 bases lay in between. CDR3 length: 13 amino acids. The CDR3 DNA follows: TGTGCCAGCAGTGTACACCAGGGTGCTGAAGCTTTCTTT. As protein: CASSVHQGAEAFF.

This clonotype was observed at least ten times. The CDR3: CASGNRDRGTDTQYF. In DNA, the CDR3 is TGTGCCAGTGGAAACCGGGACAGGGGAACGGATACGCAGTATTTT. The V call is TRBV28, the J call TRBJ2-3; 10 bases are a match to TRBD1. The CDR3 is 15 amino acids. Germline CDR1 MDHEN, CDR2 SYDVKM. V shed 9 bases and J 6 bases; nucleotides not matched to a gene: 12.

This clonotype was seen repeatedly, ten times or more. This chain uses TRBV12-3 or TRBV12-4 with TRBJ2-2; possible D gene TRBD2, 7 bases. The CDR3 spans 14 residues. V shed 8 bases and J shed 3 bases, with 13 bases lying between them. This chain's CDR3 is CASRREGDTGELFF. CDR3 DNA sequence: TGTGCCAGCCGGAGGGAGGGGGACACCGGGGAGCTGTTTTTT.

As concerns this clonotype: Just one base apart from a much larger clone, this may be a read error. The V call is TRBV6-2 or TRBV6-3, the J call TRBJ2-5; D uncertain. Germline V CDR1 and CDR2: MNHEY, SVGEGT. CDR3 length: 12 amino acids. The CDR3 sequence is CVLGSPQETQYF. CDR3 DNA sequence: TGTGTCCTGGGGTCGCCTCAAGAGACCCAGTACTTC.

This clonotype was recorded many times. This chain uses TRBV19 with TRBJ2-7, with D possibly matching TRBD1 (6 bases). Germline CDR1 LNHDA, CDR2 SQIVND (reference sequence). The CDR3 is 15 amino acids. V lost 3 bases, J lost 1 base, and 13 bases lay in between. The CDR3 DNA reads TGTGCCAGTAGTATTGCGGACAGCTTATCCTACGAGCAGTACTTC. This gives the protein CASSIADSLSYEQYF.

The table lists this clonotype with many counts. The rearrangement joins TRBV20-1 to TRBJ2-7, with TRBD2 matching over 8 bases. Per the germline V gene, CDR1 is DFQATT and CDR2 is SNEGSKA (reference sequence). With 3 bases clipped from V and 3 bases from J, the junction kept 1 base outside the gene matches. CDR3 length equals 12 residues. CDR3 protein: CSARTSDYEQYF. The CDR3 DNA reads TGCAGTGCTAGGACTAGCGACTACGAGCAGTACTTC.

This clonotype has a count of ten or more. The chain employs TRBV7-8 and TRBJ2-1, with 13 bases aligning to TRBD2. The CDR3 runs 16 residues. With V trimmed by 4 bases and J by 7 bases, 7 bases remained unmatched. The V gene's germline CDR1 is SGHVS and CDR2 FQNEAQ. The CDR3 DNA follows: TGTGCCAGCAGCTCCTGGACTAGCGGGAGCCAAAATGAGCAGTTCTTC. This sequence encodes CASSSWTSGSQNEQFF.

About this clonotype itself: With a much larger clone just one base away, this may be a read error. V gene TRBV29-1 combines with J gene TRBJ2-2; 11 bases are shared with TRBD2. The CDR3 length is 15 residues. The germline gives CDR1 SQVTM, CDR2 ANQGSEA. CDR3 sequence (DNA): TGCAGCGTCGAACCCGGGACTAGCGGCACCAGGGAGCTGTTTTTT. Its translation is CSVEPGTSGTRELFF.

At least ten counts were recorded for this clonotype. J is TRBJ2-6 and V is TRBV7-2; 9 positions agree with TRBD2. Trimming cost V 5 bases and J 0 bases; bases outside gene matches: 8. This CDR3 region has 18 residues. Germline loops: CDR1 SGHTA, CDR2 FQGNSA. CDR3 sequence (DNA): TGTGCCAGCAGCCCAGGACTAGCGCGGAGCTCTGGGGCCAACGTCCTGACTTTC. This translates into CASSPGLARSSGANVLTF.

Comment on this clonotype: The missing conserved phenylalanine or tryptophan at the end of this CDR3 makes a read error likely. The chain links TRBV5-5 to TRBJ1-2; 7 nucleotides agree with TRBD1. Germline-derived CDR1 and CDR2 are SGHKS and YYEKEE (reference sequence). The CDR3 covers 14 residues. With 0 bases clipped from V and 9 bases from J, the junction kept 8 bases outside the gene matches. The CDR3 sequence: CASSLDWDSRRYTI. For the CDR3, the DNA is TGTGCCAGCAGCTTGGACTGGGACAGTCGGCGCTACACCATC.

This clonotype was counted at least ten times. CDR3 nucleotides: TGCAGCGTTGCGGGACTAGCGGGGGAAGAGACCCAGTACTTC. Residues: CSVAGLAGEETQYF. V gene TRBV29-1 combines with J gene TRBJ2-5; 14 bases are shared with TRBD2. CDR3 size: 14 residues. In germline, CDR1 is SQVTM, CDR2 ANQGSEA. V shed 4 bases, J shed 3 bases, and the junction held 1 base outside the gene matches.

This clonotype appeared many times. The DNA of the CDR3 is TGTGCCAGCAGCTTAGTGGCGGAGCGGTCACCCCTCCACTTT. Translated, it gives CASSLVAERSPLHF. The chain is built from TRBV7-9 and TRBJ1-6; unclear D gene. V was clipped by 1 base and J by 10 bases, with 11 bases between them. Germline V CDR1 and CDR2: SEHNR, FQNEAQ (reference sequence). The CDR3 is 14 amino acids.

This sequence joins TRBV25-1 and TRBJ1-1; 8 positions match TRBD1. CDR1 and CDR2 (germline): MGHDK, SYGVNS. This CDR3 is built from 12 residues. V lost 6 bases to trimming and J lost 13 bases; unmatched junction nucleotides: 10. CDR3 sequence: CASSTQGARGFF. The DNA of the CDR3 is TGTGCCAGCAGCACTCAGGGGGCGCGAGGTTTCTTT.

This clonotype was detected many times. The chain carries TRBV28 and TRBJ2-5, with TRBD2 as a possible D gene (5 bases). Trimming shortened V by 3 bases and J by 7 bases, and 12 bases separated the two germline ends. The CDR3 is 13 amino acids. The germline V gene encodes CDR1 MDHEN and CDR2 SYDVKM. CDR3 bases: TGTGCCAGCAGTTTTTTTAGCGTCGGGACCCAGTACTTC. This encodes CASSFFSVGTQYF. The full variable domain, with the rest looked up from reference TRBV28 and TRBJ2-5, is DVKVTQSSRYLVKRTGEKVFLECVQDMDHENMFWYRQDPGLGLRLIYFSYDVKMKEKGDIPEGYSVSREKKERFSLILESASTNQTSMYLCASSFFSVGTQYFGPGTRLLVL.

The CDR3 is CASTLADGSQETQYF. The CDR3 DNA sequence: TGTGCCAGCACTTTAGCCGACGGAAGCCAAGAGACCCAGTACTTC. The chain joins TRBV6-1 to TRBJ2-5; no clear D gene. CDR1 and CDR2 from the germline V gene are MNHNS and SASEGT. V lost 7 bases to trimming and J lost 1 base, with 16 bases between them. The CDR3 contains 15 residues.

Many counts were recorded for this clonotype. The V gene is TRBV5-1, the J gene TRBJ2-5; no clear D gene. This CDR3 spans 16 amino acids. The ends were cut back, 1 base at V and 0 bases at J, with 13 bases in the middle. Germline CDR1 SGHRS, CDR2 YFSETQ. The CDR3 bases are TGCGCCAGCAGCTTGCGTCAGCTAGAGTACCAAGAGACCCAGTACTTC. It specifies CASSLRQLEYQETQYF. Together with reference TRBV5-1 and TRBJ2-5, the CDR3 gives the full variable domain: KAGVTQTPRYLIKTRGQQVTLSCSPISGHRSVSWYQQTPGQGLQFLFEYFSETQRNKGNFPGRFSGRQFSNSRSEMNVSTLELGDSALYLCASSLRQLEYQETQYFGPGTRLLVL.

A remark on this clonotype: This may come from a read error, since a much larger clone is one base off. This chain uses TRBV18 with TRBJ1-6; unclear D gene. Trimming took 3 bases from V and 17 from J, leaving 14 bases between them. The CDR3 sequence is 12 residues long. From germline, CDR1 is KGHSH and CDR2 LQKENI. The CDR3 sequence: CASSPSEGPIHF. CDR3 sequence (DNA): TGTGCCAGCTCACCGTCGGAAGGGCCCATCCACTTT. Using reference TRBV18 and TRBJ1-6 for the parts outside the CDR3, the full variable domain is NAGVMQNPRHLVRRRGQEARLRCSPMKGHSHVYWYRQLPEEGLKFMVYLQKENIIDESGMPKERFSAEFPKEGPSILRIQQVVRGDSAAYFCASSPSEGPIHFGNGTRLTVT.

DNA for the CDR3: TGTGCCAGCAGTTTATCGATGGGCGGCAATCAGCCCCAGCATTTT. Protein sequence: CASSLSMGGNQPQHF. The genes are TRBV27 and TRBJ1-5; D is undetermined. V was cut by 0 bases and J by 2 bases, with 8 bases left in between. Germline V gives CDR1 MNHEY, CDR2 SMNVEV (reference sequence). The CDR3 contains 15 residues.

There are many counts of this clonotype. The chain employs TRBV6-5 and TRBJ2-7, with 7 bases identical to TRBD2. CDR1 MNHEY and CDR2 SVGAGI come from the germline V gene. The CDR3 extends over 14 amino acids. Losses at the gene ends were 5 bases for V and 0 bases for J; bases not matched to a gene: 4. Here the CDR3 DNA reads TGTGCCAGCAGTCTGGGGGGGTCCTCCTACGAGCAGTACTTC. It codes for CASSLGGSSYEQYF.